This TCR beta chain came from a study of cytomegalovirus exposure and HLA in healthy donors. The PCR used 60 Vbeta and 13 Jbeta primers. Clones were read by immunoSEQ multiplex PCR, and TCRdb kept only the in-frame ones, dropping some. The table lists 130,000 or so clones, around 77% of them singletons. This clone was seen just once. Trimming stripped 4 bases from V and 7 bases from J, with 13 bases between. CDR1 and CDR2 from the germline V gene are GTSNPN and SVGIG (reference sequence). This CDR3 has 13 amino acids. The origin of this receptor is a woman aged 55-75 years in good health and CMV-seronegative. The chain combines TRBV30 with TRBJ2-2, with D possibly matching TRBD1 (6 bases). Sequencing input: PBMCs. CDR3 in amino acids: CAWNLQGNGELFF. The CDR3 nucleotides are TGTGCCTGGAATCTCCAGGGGAACGGGGAGCTGTTTTTT.